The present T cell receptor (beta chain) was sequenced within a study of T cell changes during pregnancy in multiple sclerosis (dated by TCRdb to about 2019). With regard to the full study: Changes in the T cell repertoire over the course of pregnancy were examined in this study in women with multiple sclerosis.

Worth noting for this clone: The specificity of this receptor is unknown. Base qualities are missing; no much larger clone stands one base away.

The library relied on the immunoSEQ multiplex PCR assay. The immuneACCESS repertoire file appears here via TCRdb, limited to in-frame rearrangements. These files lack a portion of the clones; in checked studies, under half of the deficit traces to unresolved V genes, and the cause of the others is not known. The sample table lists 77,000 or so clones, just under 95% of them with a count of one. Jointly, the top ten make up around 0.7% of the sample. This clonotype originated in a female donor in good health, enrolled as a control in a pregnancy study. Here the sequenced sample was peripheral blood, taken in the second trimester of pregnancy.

CDR3 region: CASGSQGADTGELFF. The nucleotide sequence reads as follows: TGTGCTAGTGGTTCCCAGGGGGCGGACACCGGGGAGCTGTTTTTT. The chain is made from TRBV12-5 and TRBJ2-2, and 8 bases in between align with TRBD1. The cysteine opens and the phenylalanine closes a CDR3 of 15 amino acids. The DNA shown is the 45-base CDR3, in frame from base 1. CDR1 and CDR2 were assigned from the germline V gene as LGHNT and FRNRAP. For this chain, trimming is 4 bases at the V end and 3 bases at the J end, and the number of junction bases without a gene match is 4.